A selection of T cell receptor beta chains follows, all from one sample in a study of T cell repertoires in cytomegalovirus infection. TCRdb recomputed calls from the reads with MiXCR, one row per CDR3 protein. The table lists around 39,000 distinct CDR3 sequences, 52% of them singletons. Their antigens are not known. The sequencing used CD8+ T cells from cultured PBMCs, collected from culture after CMV antigen stimulation. These receptors all stem from a human donor in good health (CMV status not recorded). Some clones in this sample may be carry-over from other donors' samples. Both conserved end residues are part of each CDR3. D genes are given only for firm matches. Some rows have no size entry. The others give once, few or many, or a class for an expanded clone.

v_call	d_call	clone_size	j_call	cdr3_aa	cdr3_nt
TRBV7-3	.	.	TRBJ1-1	CASSLANGGTEAFF	TGTGCCAGCAGCTTGGCCAACGGCGGGACTGAAGCTTTCTTT
TRBV7-8	TRBD1	.	TRBJ2-7	CASSFDDREDPYEQYF	TGTGCCAGCAGCTTCGACGACAGGGAAGACCCCTACGAGCAGTACTTC
TRBV7-9	.	.	TRBJ2-3	CASSLAISGDTQYF	TGTGCCAGCAGCTTAGCTATTTCCGGAGATACGCAGTATTTT
TRBV7-9	.	few	TRBJ1-5	CASSRERQPQHF	TGTGCCAGCAGCAGGGAGAGACAGCCCCAGCATTTT
TRBV10-3	TRBD1	.	TRBJ2-1	CATTGESDNEQFF	TGTGCCACCACAGGGGAATCTGACAATGAGCAGTTCTTC
TRBV6-1	.	.	TRBJ2-7	CASSELPGGYSYEQYF	TGTGCCAGCAGTGAACTCCCTGGGGGCTACTCCTACGAGCAGTACTTC
TRBV4-3	.	.	TRBJ2-1	CASSPVDSSDEQFF	TGCGCCAGCAGCCCCGTAGACAGTTCGGATGAGCAGTTCTTC
TRBV7-4	.	.	TRBJ2-1	CASSPSRTYNEQFF	TGTGCCAGCAGCCCCTCGAGGACATACAATGAGCAGTTCTTC
TRBV7-2	TRBD2	few	TRBJ2-7	CASSLGGTSDEQYF	TGTGCCAGCAGCTTAGGGGGGACTAGCGACGAGCAGTACTTC
TRBV12-3/TRBV12-4	TRBD1	few	TRBJ1-2	CASDGQGVFGYGYTF	TGTGCCAGCGACGGACAGGGGGTATTCGGCTATGGCTACACCTTC
TRBV28	TRBD2	.	TRBJ2-7	CASSLRLAPTYEQYF	TGTGCCAGCAGTTTAAGACTAGCGCCGACCTACGAGCAGTACTTC
TRBV6-1	.	.	TRBJ1-5	CASSEVMAANQPQHF	TGTGCCAGCAGTGAAGTAATGGCAGCGAATCAGCCCCAGCATTTT
TRBV5-1	.	.	TRBJ2-7	CASSLGQGYSYEQYF	TGCGCCAGCAGCTTGGGACAAGGCTACTCCTACGAGCAGTACTTC
TRBV12-5	.	.	TRBJ2-5	CASGLSPETQYF	TGTGCTAGTGGTTTGTCCCCGGAGACCCAGTACTTC
TRBV12-3/TRBV12-4	TRBD1	.	TRBJ1-1	CASTTGAMNTEAFF	TGTGCCAGCACCACAGGGGCGATGAACACTGAAGCTTTCTTT
TRBV6-5	.	few	TRBJ1-3	CASRPRDTSGNTIYF	TGTGCCAGCAGGCCCCGGGACACCTCTGGAAACACCATATATTTT
TRBV28	TRBD1	.	TRBJ2-1	CASSLFPARGILSYNEQFF	TGTGCCAGCAGTTTATTCCCCGCCAGGGGGATTCTATCCTACAATGAGCAGTTCTTC
TRBV9	.	.	TRBJ2-5	CASSGSGRQETQYF	TGTGCCAGCAGCGGGTCCGGGCGCCAAGAGACCCAGTACTTC
TRBV7-6	.	.	TRBJ2-1	CASSRGGGDEQFF	TGTGCTAGCAGCCGGGGCGGCGGGGATGAGCAGTTCTTC
TRBV7-8	.	.	TRBJ1-5	CASSSSGAQPQHF	TGTGCCAGCAGCTCCTCAGGGGCCCAGCCCCAGCATTTT
TRBV4-1	.	.	TRBJ2-3	CASSQGLMSTDTQYF	TGTGCCAGCAGCCAAGGATTGATGAGCACAGATACGCAGTATTTT
TRBV2	.	few	TRBJ1-5	CASSAGRGNQPQHF	TGTGCCAGCAGCGCTGGGAGAGGCAATCAGCCCCAGCATTTT
TRBV7-8	TRBD1	.	TRBJ2-3	CASSPIRDRVTDTQYF	TGTGCCAGCAGCCCGATCCGGGACAGAGTCACAGATACGCAGTATTTT
TRBV6-1	TRBD2	.	TRBJ2-7	CASSWGGYEQYF	TGTGCCAGCAGTTGGGGGGGTTACGAGCAGTACTTC
TRBV7-9	TRBD1	few	TRBJ2-7	CASSPRQGNYEQYF	TGTGCCAGCAGCCCCCGACAGGGTAACTACGAGCAGTACTTC
TRBV20-1	.	.	TRBJ2-7	CSAPHPGSELGEQYF	TGCAGTGCTCCGCACCCAGGATCCGAACTGGGGGAGCAGTACTTC
TRBV14	.	.	TRBJ1-6	CASSQNFPGPSVLHF	TGTGCCAGCAGCCAGAATTTCCCGGGCCCCTCGGTCCTCCACTTT
TRBV6-4	.	.	TRBJ1-6	CASSESRANNSPLHF	TGTGCCAGCAGTGAGTCCAGGGCAAATAATTCACCCCTCCACTTT
TRBV7-3	.	many	TRBJ1-1	CASSLKGGNTEAFF	TGTGCCAGCAGCTTAAAGGGTGGGAACACTGAAGCTTTCTTT
TRBV5-3	.	.	TRBJ1-2	CARSSLFAGQDYGYTF	TGTGCCAGAAGTTCTCTTTTTGCAGGACAAGACTATGGCTACACCTTC
TRBV28	.	.	TRBJ2-1	CASSSSGSFWDEQFF	TGTGCCAGCAGTTCGTCTGGCTCCTTCTGGGATGAGCAGTTCTTC